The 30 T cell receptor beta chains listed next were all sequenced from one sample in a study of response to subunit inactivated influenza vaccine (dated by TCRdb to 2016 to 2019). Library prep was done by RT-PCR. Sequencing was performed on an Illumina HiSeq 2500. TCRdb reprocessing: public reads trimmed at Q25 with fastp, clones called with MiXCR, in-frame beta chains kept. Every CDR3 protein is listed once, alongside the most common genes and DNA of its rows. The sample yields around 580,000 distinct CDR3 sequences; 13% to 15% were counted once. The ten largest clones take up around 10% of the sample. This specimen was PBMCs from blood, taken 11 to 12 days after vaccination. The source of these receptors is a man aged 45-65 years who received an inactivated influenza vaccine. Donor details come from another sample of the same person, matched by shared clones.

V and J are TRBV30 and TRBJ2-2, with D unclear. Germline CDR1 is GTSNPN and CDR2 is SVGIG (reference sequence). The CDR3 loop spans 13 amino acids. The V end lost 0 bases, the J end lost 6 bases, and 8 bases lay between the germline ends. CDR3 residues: CAWSVRAPGELFF. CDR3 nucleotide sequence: TGTGCCTGGAGTGTAAGGGCACCCGGGGAGCTGTTTTTT.

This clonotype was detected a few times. CDR3 sequence: CASSLTSGSFTGELFF. The CDR3 DNA is TGTGCCAGCAGCCTCACTAGCGGGAGTTTTACCGGGGAGCTGTTTTTT. V is TRBV7-8 and J is TRBJ2-2, with TRBD2 identical over 11 bases. Trimming cost V 5 bases and J 5 bases; bases outside gene matches: 7. CDR3 length: 16 amino acids. The germline CDR1 and CDR2 sequences are SGHVS and FQNEAQ.

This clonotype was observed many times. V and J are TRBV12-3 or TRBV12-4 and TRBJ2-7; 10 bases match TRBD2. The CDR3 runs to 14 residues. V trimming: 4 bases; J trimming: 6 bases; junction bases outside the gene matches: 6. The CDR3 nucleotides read TGTGCCAGCAGTTCAGCGGGAGGGCTTGGCGAGCAGTACTTC. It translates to CASSSAGGLGEQYF.

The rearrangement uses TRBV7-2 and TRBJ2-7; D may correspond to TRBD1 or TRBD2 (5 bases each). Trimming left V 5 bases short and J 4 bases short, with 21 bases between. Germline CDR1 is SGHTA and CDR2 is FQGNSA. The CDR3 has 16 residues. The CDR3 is CASSDPGTGPAYEQYF. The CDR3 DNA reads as TGTGCCAGCAGCGACCCCGGGACGGGTCCGGCGTACGAGCAGTACTTC.

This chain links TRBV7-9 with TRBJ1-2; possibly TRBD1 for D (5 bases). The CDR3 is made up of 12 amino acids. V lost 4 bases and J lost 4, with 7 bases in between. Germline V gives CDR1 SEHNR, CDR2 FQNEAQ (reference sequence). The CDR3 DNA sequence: TGTGCCAGCAGCTCAGGGAGCTATGGCTACACCTTC. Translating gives CASSSGSYGYTF.

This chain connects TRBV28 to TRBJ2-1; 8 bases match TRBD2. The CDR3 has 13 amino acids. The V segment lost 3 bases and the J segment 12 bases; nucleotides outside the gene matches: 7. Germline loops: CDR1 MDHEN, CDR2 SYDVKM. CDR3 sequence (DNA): TGTGCCAGCAGTTTGGTAGCGGGGCGGGGGCAGTTCTTC. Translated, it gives CASSLVAGRGQFF.

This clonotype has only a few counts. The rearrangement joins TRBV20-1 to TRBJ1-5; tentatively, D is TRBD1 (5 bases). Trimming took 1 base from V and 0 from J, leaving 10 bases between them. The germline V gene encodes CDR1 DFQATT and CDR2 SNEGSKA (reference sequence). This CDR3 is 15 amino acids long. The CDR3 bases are TGCAGTGCTAGAGTACAGGAATATAGCAATCAGCCCCAGCATTTT. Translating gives CSARVQEYSNQPQHF.

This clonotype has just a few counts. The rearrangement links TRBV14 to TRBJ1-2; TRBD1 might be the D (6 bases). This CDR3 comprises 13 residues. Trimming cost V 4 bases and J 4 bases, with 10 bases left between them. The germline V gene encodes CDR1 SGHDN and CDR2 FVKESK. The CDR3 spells CASSRVGGYGYTF. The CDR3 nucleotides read TGTGCCAGCAGCCGTGTAGGGGGCTATGGCTACACCTTC.

The CDR3 sequence is CASTPLGFQETQYF. DNA for the CDR3: TGTGCCAGCACCCCGTTGGGGTTCCAAGAGACCCAGTACTTC. The gene calls are TRBV12-3 or TRBV12-4 and TRBJ2-5, with D unresolved. V lost 7 bases and J 1 base, leaving 13 bases between the germline ends. This CDR3 is 14 amino acids long.

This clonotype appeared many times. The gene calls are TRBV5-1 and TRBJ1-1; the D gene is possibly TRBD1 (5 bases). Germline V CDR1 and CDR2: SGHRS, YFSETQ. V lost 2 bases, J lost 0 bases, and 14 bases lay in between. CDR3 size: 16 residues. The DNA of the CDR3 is TGCGCCAGCAGCTTAAAAGGGGAGGCTATGAACACTGAAGCTTTCTTT. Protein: CASSLKGEAMNTEAFF.

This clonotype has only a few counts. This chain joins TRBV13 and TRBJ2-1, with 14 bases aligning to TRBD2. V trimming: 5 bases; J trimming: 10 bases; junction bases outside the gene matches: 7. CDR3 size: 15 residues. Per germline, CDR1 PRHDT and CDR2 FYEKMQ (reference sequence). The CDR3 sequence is CASSARLAGGTEQFF. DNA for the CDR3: TGTGCCAGCAGCGCACGACTAGCGGGGGGGACAGAGCAGTTCTTC. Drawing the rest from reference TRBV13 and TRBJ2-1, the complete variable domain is AAGVIQSPRHLIKEKRETATLKCYPIPRHDTVYWYQQGPGQDPQFLISFYEKMQSDKGSIPDRFSAQQFSDYHSELNMSSLELGDSALYFCASSARLAGGTEQFFGPGTRLTVL.

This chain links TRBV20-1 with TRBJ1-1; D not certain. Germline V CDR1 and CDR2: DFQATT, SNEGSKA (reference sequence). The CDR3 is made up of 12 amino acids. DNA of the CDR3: TGCATTTGGGTCAGAGCGAGCACTGAAGCTTTCTTT. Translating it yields CIWVRASTEAFF.

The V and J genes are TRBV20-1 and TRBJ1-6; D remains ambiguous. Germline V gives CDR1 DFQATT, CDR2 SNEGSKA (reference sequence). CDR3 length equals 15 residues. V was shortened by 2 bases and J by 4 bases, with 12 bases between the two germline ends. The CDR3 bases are TGCAGTGCTAGATTCAGAGGTCGTTATAATTCACCCCTCCACTTT. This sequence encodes CSARFRGRYNSPLHF.

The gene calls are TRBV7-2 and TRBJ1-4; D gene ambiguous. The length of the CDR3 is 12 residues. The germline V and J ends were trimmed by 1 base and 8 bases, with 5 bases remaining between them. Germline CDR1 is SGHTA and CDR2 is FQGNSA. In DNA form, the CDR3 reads TGTGCCAGCAGCTTAGTCAGGGAAAAACTGTTTTTT. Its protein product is CASSLVREKLFF.

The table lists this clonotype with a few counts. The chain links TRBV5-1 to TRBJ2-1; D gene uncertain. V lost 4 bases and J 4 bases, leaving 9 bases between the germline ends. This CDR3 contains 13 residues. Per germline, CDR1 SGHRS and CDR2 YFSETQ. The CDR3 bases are TGCGCCAGCAGCGCGGCTACTTACAATGAGCAGTTCTTC. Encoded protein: CASSAATYNEQFF.

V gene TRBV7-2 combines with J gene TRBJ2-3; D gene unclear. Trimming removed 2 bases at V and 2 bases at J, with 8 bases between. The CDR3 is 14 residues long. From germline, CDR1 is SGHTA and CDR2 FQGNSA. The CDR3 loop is CASSLRRNTDTQYF. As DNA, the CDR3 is TGTGCCAGCAGCTTAAGGCGGAACACAGATACGCAGTATTTT.

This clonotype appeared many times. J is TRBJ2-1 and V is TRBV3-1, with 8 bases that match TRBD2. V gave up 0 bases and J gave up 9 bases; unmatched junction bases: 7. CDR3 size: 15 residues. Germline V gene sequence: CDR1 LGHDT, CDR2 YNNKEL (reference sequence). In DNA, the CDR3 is TGTGCCAGCAGCCAAGATGCCAGCGGGAGCGGTGAGCAGTTCTTC. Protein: CASSQDASGSGEQFF.

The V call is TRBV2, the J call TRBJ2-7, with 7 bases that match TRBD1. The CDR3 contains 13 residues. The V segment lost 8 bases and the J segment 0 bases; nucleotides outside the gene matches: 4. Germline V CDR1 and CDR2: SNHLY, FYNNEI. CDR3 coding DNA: TGTGCCAGCGGACAGGCCAGCTCCTACGAGCAGTACTTC. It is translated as CASGQASSYEQYF. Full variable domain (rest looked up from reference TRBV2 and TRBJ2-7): EPEVTQTPSHQVTQMGQEVILRCVPISNHLYFYWYRQILGQKVEFLVSFYNNEISEKSEIFDDQFSVERPDGSNFTLKIRSTKLEDSAMYFCASGQASSYEQYFGPGTRLTVT.

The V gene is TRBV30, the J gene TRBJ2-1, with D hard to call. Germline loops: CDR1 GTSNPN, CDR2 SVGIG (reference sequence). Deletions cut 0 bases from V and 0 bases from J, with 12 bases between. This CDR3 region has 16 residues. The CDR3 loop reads CAWSVLGSSSYNEQFF. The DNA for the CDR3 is TGTGCCTGGAGTGTATTGGGGTCGAGCTCCTACAATGAGCAGTTCTTC.

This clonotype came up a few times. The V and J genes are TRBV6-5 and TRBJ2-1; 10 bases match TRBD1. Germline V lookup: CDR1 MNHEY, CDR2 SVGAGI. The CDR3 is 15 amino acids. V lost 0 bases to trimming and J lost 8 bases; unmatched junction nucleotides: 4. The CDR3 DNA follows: TGTGCCAGCAGTTACTCATGGACAGGGGGGCATGAGCAGTTCTTC. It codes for CASSYSWTGGHEQFF.

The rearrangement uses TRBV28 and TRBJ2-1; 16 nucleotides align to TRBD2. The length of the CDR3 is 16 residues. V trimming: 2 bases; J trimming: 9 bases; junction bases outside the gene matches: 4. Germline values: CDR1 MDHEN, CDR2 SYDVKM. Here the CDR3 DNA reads TGTGCCAGCAGTTTACGGGGACTAGCGGGAGGGAGTGAGCAGTTCTTC. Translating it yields CASSLRGLAGGSEQFF.

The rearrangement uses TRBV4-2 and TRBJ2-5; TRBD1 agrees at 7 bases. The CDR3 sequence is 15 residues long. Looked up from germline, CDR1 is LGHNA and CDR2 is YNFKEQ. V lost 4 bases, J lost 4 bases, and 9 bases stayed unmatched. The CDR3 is CASSRGTAPSETQYF. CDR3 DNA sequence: TGTGCCAGCAGCCGAGGGACAGCACCCTCAGAGACCCAGTACTTC.

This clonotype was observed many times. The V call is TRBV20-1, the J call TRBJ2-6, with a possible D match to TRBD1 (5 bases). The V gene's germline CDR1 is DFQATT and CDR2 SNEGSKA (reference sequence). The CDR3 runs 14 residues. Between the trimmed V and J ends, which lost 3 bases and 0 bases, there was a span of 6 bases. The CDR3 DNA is TGCAGTGCTAGCAGGGTCTCTGGGGCCAACGTCCTGACTTTC. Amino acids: CSASRVSGANVLTF.

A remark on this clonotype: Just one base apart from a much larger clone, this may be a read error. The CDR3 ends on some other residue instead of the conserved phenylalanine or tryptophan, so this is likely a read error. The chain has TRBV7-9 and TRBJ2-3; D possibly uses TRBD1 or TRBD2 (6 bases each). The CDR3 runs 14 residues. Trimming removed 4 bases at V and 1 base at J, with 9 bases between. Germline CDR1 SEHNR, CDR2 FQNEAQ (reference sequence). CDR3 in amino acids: CASSSRGGTDTQYL. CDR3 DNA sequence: TGTGCCAGCAGCTCTAGGGGGGGCACAGATACGCAGTATCTT.

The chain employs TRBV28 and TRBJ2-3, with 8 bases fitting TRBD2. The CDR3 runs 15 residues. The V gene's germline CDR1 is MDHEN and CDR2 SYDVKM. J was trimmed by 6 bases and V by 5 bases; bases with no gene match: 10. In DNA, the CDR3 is TGTGCCAGCAGTACGTTCGGGACTAGGAGCGATACGCAGTATTTT. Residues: CASSTFGTRSDTQYF.

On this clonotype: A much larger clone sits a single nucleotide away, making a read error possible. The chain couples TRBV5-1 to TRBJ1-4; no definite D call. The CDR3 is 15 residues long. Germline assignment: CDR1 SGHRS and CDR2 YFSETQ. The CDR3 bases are TGCGCCAGCAGTTCGGACGGCCGCGGTAATGAAAACCTGTTTTTT. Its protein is CASSSDGRGNENLFF. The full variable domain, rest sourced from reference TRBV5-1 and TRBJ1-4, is KAGVTQTPRYLIKTRGQQVTLSCSPISGHRSVSWYQQTPGQGLQFLFEYFSETQRNKGNFPGRFSGRQFSNSRSEMNVSTLELGDSALYLCASSSDGRGNENLFFGSGTQLSVL.

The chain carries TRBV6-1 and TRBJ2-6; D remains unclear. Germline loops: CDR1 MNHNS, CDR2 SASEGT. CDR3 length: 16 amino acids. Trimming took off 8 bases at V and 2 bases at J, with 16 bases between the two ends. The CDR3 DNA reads TGTGCCAGCGGCGGACGAACCGCAACTGGGGCCAACGTCCTGACTTTC. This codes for CASGGRTATGANVLTF.

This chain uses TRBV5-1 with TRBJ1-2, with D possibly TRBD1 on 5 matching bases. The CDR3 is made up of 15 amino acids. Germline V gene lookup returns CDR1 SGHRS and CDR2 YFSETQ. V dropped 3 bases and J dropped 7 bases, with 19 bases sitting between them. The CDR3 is CASSSSGRLSAGYTF. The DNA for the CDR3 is TGCGCCAGCAGCTCATCGGGACGGCTTAGCGCTGGCTACACCTTC.

The CDR3 sequence is CASSPDVARIAQETQYF. DNA for the CDR3: TGTGCCAGCAGTCCCGACGTAGCGCGGATCGCCCAAGAGACCCAGTACTTC. This chain connects TRBV12-3 or TRBV12-4 to TRBJ2-5; tentatively, D is TRBD2 (5 bases). CDR3 size: 17 residues. V was clipped by 5 bases and J by 1 base, with 20 bases between them.

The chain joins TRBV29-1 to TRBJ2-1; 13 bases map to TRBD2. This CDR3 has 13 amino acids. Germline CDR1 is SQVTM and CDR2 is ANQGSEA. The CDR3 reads CGGGTSGINEQFF. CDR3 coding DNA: TGCGGGGGGGGGACTAGCGGGATCAATGAGCAGTTCTTC.